Included here is one T cell receptor beta chain sequence, with context. There is no known antigen for this receptor. The sample holds no much larger clone one base away, and base qualities are not on file. The data were obtained in a study of T cell changes during pregnancy in multiple sclerosis (dated by TCRdb to between 2019 and 2020). Describing the broader study: The study examined how the T cell repertoire changed over the course of pregnancy in women with multiple sclerosis.

The library was obtained by the immunoSEQ multiplex PCR assay. TCRdb mirrors the immuneACCESS table, restricted to in-frame sequences. Some clones are absent from its copies; in checked studies, under half trace to an unresolved V gene, and the reason for the others is unknown. This sample comprises about 52,000 clones, around 92% of them detected only once. The biggest ten clones account for less than 0.3% of the sample. The germline V gene specifies SGHTA as CDR1 and FQGNSA as CDR2. Ends trimmed: V by 4 bases, J by 4 bases; bases unmatched to a gene: 6. Spanning cysteine to phenylalanine, the CDR3 consists of 14 amino acids. Of all the DNA, just the CDR3 is kept, 42 bases in frame from base 1.

The material sequenced was CD4+ T cells from peripheral blood mononuclear cells, taken in the third trimester of pregnancy. The V gene is TRBV7-2 and the J gene is TRBJ1-1; 7 nucleotides in the junction match TRBD1. This clonotype originated in a female donor with multiple sclerosis, enrolled in a pregnancy study. The base sequence is TGTGCCAGCAGCTCCGACAGGGAAGGCACTGAAGCTTTCTTT. This gives the protein CASSSDREGTEAFF.